Listed below are T cell receptor beta chains from one sample, sequenced in a study of CD8 T cells in ankylosing spondylitis. TCRdb recomputed calls from the 5' RACE reads with MiXCR, one row per CDR3 protein. Of about 260,000 distinct CDR3 sequences detected, roughly a quarter appear once; the ten largest clones hold 0.6% to 0.75%. Input material: blood, either unsorted or a sorted T cell fraction (not recorded which). These receptor sequences come from a male donor with ankylosing spondylitis or in good health (not recorded which). CDR3s include the opening cysteine and the closing phenylalanine or tryptophan. The D gene is left open where the match is weak.

TRBJ1-5 | TRBV20-1 | . | CSAPVGGYNNQPQHF
TRBJ2-5 | TRBV20-1 | TRBD1 | CSAGGQGTTQYF
TRBJ2-3 | TRBV6-1 | TRBD2 | CASSEGGGIDTQYF
TRBJ2-4 | TRBV7-3 | . | CASSCHGGWNIQYF
TRBJ2-3 | TRBV30 | . | CAWSTQVSRDF
TRBJ2-5 | TRBV18 | . | CASQPASRGKETQYF
TRBJ2-1 | TRBV20-1 | . | CSARDKSYNEQFF
TRBJ2-4 | TRBV11-2 | TRBD2 | CASSYGGLAGPRGKNIQYF
TRBJ2-3 | TRBV11-3 | TRBD1 | CASSSRDRGTDTQYF
TRBJ1-1 | TRBV4-2 | . | CASVPWGVADTEAFF
TRBJ1-6 | TRBV10-3 | . | CAISAWTANNSPLHF
TRBJ2-5 | TRBV10-3 | TRBD2 | CAIRDSSGKQETQYF
TRBJ1-1 | TRBV6-2/TRBV6-3 | . | CASTLPEGGSRLTEAFF
TRBJ1-2 | TRBV24-1 | . | CATSDAKSDGYTF
TRBJ1-3 | TRBV20-1 | . | CSARMGLGNTIYF
TRBJ2-5 | TRBV20-1 | . | CSALGRLQETQYF
TRBJ1-2 | TRBV29-1 | . | CSVVTQGRGANYGYTF
TRBJ1-2 | TRBV11-2 | . | CASSRERGRNYGYTF
TRBJ1-1 | TRBV20-1 | . | CSAMYQGGTEAFF
TRBJ1-5 | TRBV28 | TRBD1 | CASSFPFGQGNQPQHF
TRBJ2-1 | TRBV20-1 | . | CSAREKIVMQFF
TRBJ2-3 | TRBV20-1 | TRBD2 | CSAGLAGGQADTQYF
TRBJ2-7 | TRBV6-1 | TRBD1 | CASRAKTGGYEQYF
TRBJ2-7 | TRBV27 | . | CASAPIDSYEQYF
TRBJ2-7 | TRBV20-1 | . | CSARANAGGPYEQYF
TRBJ1-1 | TRBV10-3 | . | CAISEWPGRRDTEAFF
TRBJ1-1 | TRBV20-1 | . | CSARSGSEAFF
TRBJ1-1 | TRBV6-2/TRBV6-3 | TRBD1 | CASRAWDRDIEAFF
TRBJ2-5 | TRBV15 | . | CATSRGDRLAQETQYF
TRBJ2-1 | TRBV12-3/TRBV12-4 | . | CASSWSGLPGGEQFF
TRBJ2-7 | TRBV6-5 | . | CASSYSGGTSSYEQYF
TRBJ2-7 | TRBV20-1 | TRBD1 | CSARPGVGQGLGEQYF
TRBJ2-5 | TRBV20-1 | . | CSAREYRRPGETQYF
TRBJ1-6 | TRBV6-5 | . | CASSYSSAGAPHSPLHF
TRBJ2-1 | TRBV20-1 | . | CSASREVGEQFF
TRBJ2-5 | TRBV2 | . | CASSELPSGQETQYF
TRBJ2-1 | TRBV7-3 | TRBD1 | CASSPFRDRGTDEQFF
TRBJ2-4 | TRBV6-1 | TRBD1 | CASSSRGGRGHGGKNIQYF
TRBJ2-4 | TRBV28 | TRBD2 | CASSLLAGGREAKNIQYF
TRBJ2-1 | TRBV29-1 | . | CSVEKGGDEQFF
TRBJ2-3 | TRBV12-3/TRBV12-4 | . | CASSSGPGTDTQYF